This T cell receptor (beta chain) was recovered during a study of Ad26.COV2.S vaccination and SARS-CoV-2 variants. Notes on the study in general: The placebo group had lower spike-specific TCR breadth than the vaccine recipients did. Possible underestimation of total T cell responses by the TCR breadth and depth analyses was noted.

The table came from immunoSEQ multiplex PCR; TCRdb's copy has only in-frame clones and leaves some out. The table lists about 350,000 clones, approximately 85% of them singletons, with approximately 3.5% in the top ten. This clone was recorded only once. As yet, its antigen is unknown. The treatment: roughly 19 received Ad26.COV2.S at low or high dose, single or two shots; 5 received placebo; per-sample allocation not given. On day 63 after the first injection, vaccine and placebo recipients gave samples. In Boston, an adult donor aged 18-55 years took part. Germline V gene data show CDR1 as MDHEN and CDR2 as SYDVKM. V lost 4 bases and J 5 bases, leaving 7 bases between the germline ends. The CDR3 sequence is 12 residues long.

The starting material was peripheral blood, obtained in a trial of Ad26.COV2.S vaccine versus placebo. This chain uses TRBV28 with TRBJ2-3; D is perhaps TRBD1 (5 bases). The TCR originated in a person aged 18-65 years who received the Ad26.COV2.S COVID-19 vaccine or a placebo. The CDR3 reads CASSSQGDTQYF. The DNA for the CDR3 is TGTGCCAGCAGTTCCCAGGGAGATACGCAGTATTTT.